What follows are 22 T cell receptor beta chains derived from one specimen sequenced in a study of identical twins. Each CDR3 protein gets one entry after TCRdb re-called the 5' RACE reads with MiXCR. This sample has 1.5 million to 2 million distinct CDR3 sequences, with around a third found just once. The sample comprised cord blood. These receptors were obtained from a newborn girl in good health.

This chain uses TRBV6-6 with TRBJ2-3; 10 bases align to TRBD2. CDR3 size: 16 residues. V was pared by 6 bases and J by 0 bases, with 6 bases of the junction left unmatched. Germline V CDR1 and CDR2: MNHNY, SVGAGI (reference sequence). The CDR3 nucleotides are TGTGCCAGCAGAAATAGCGGGGGGACTAGCACAGATACGCAGTATTTT. It translates to CASRNSGGTSTDTQYF.

There are a few counts of this clonotype. This chain uses TRBV12-3 or TRBV12-4 with TRBJ1-5, with TRBD1 identical over 11 bases. After removal of 6 bases from V and 6 bases from J, the junction contained 1 base not matched to a gene. The CDR3 is made up of 13 amino acids. The CDR3, as DNA: TGTGCCAGCAGGGGGACAGGGGGTCAGCCCCAGCATTTT. Encoded protein: CASRGTGGQPQHF.

The V call is TRBV9, the J call TRBJ1-5, with TRBD1 matching over 11 bases. This CDR3 is 16 amino acids long. V was pared by 3 bases and J by 3 bases, with 5 bases of the junction left unmatched. Germline V lookup: CDR1 SGDLS, CDR2 YYNGEE. CDR3 DNA: TGTGCCAGCAGCGCTACGGACAGGGGGCTCAATCAGCCCCAGCATTTT. Residues: CASSATDRGLNQPQHF.

The chain recombines TRBV7-2 with TRBJ2-5, with 7 nucleotides matching TRBD2. CDR1 is SGHTA, CDR2 FQGNSA, per germline. The V and J ends lost 5 bases and 8 bases, in that order; junction bases with no gene match: 17. The CDR3 extends over 16 amino acids. For the CDR3, the DNA is TGTGCCAGCAGCAACCCACCCGGGACTAAGCGGGCCACCCAGTACTTC. This encodes CASSNPPGTKRATQYF.

This clonotype has a handful of counts. The chain uses TRBV20-1 and TRBJ1-5, with D possibly matching TRBD1 (6 bases). V gave up 6 bases and J gave up 4 bases, with 16 bases separating them. The CDR3 contains 14 residues. CDR1 and CDR2 from the germline V gene are DFQATT and SNEGSKA (reference sequence). The CDR3 sequence: CSASALQGNQPQHF. The CDR3, as DNA: TGCAGTGCGTCCGCCTTACAGGGAAATCAGCCCCAGCATTTT.

In its sample, this clonotype was seen a few times. The chain carries TRBV6-5 and TRBJ2-7; D is undetermined. This CDR3 has 12 residues. Germline-derived CDR1 and CDR2 are MNHEY and SVGAGI. Trimming left V 3 bases short and J 7 bases short, with 10 bases between. For the CDR3, the DNA is TGTGCCAGCAGTTATCTGGGGAAAGAGCAGTACTTC. Translated: CASSYLGKEQYF.

This clonotype appeared a few times. The chain combines TRBV7-2 with TRBJ1-1, with 7 bases matching TRBD1. Germline V gene data show CDR1 as SGHTA and CDR2 as FQGNSA. V was pared by 4 bases and J by 0 bases, with 8 bases of the junction left unmatched. This CDR3 has 16 residues. CDR3 in amino acids: CASSSNRGFMNTEAFF. CDR3 coding DNA: TGTGCCAGCAGCTCAAACAGGGGATTCATGAACACTGAAGCTTTCTTT.

This clonotype occurred a few times. This CDR3 reads CASSLRTSYNEQYF. The CDR3 region has the DNA TGTGCCAGCAGCTTAAGGACGTCTTACAATGAGCAGTACTTC. The J gene is TRBJ2-1, the V gene TRBV5-6; D gene ambiguous. The J call may be in error: the DNA end matches TRBJ2-7 better. CDR1 SGHDT and CDR2 YYEEEE come from the germline V gene. CDR3 length: 14 amino acids.

This clonotype has just a few counts. The V call is TRBV28, the J call TRBJ1-5; perhaps TRBD1 as D (6 bases). This CDR3 has 15 residues. The germline V gene has CDR1 MDHEN and CDR2 SYDVKM. Trimming stripped 5 bases from V and 0 bases from J, with 11 bases between. CDR3 loop: CASSPPQGSNQPQHF. The CDR3 DNA sequence: TGTGCCAGCAGTCCCCCACAGGGTAGCAATCAGCCCCAGCATTTT.

With regard to this clonotype: Its ends do not fully match the called genes, so a read error is possible. The V gene is TRBV12-3 or TRBV12-4, the J gene TRBJ2-3; no clear D gene. This CDR3 spans 16 amino acids. The CDR3 DNA sequence: TGTGTCAGCAGTTTTGGGTGGAGCGCCAACACAGATACGCAGTATTTT. This encodes CVSSFGWSANTDTQYF.

This clonotype was picked up a small number of times. The chain employs TRBV11-2 and TRBJ2-1; D possibly corresponds to TRBD2 (6 bases). Germline CDR1 is SGHAT and CDR2 is FQNNGV. V dropped 2 bases and J dropped 0 bases, with 11 bases sitting between them. The CDR3 covers 16 residues. The CDR3: CASSLLIAVSYNEQFF. The CDR3, as DNA: TGTGCCAGCAGCTTATTAATAGCGGTCTCCTACAATGAGCAGTTCTTC.

V and J are TRBV18 and TRBJ2-3; 8 bases are shared with TRBD1. Germline assignment: CDR1 KGHSH and CDR2 LQKENI. The V and J ends lost 9 bases and 2 bases, in that order; junction bases with no gene match: 7. This CDR3 region has 14 residues. The CDR3 sequence is CASSRDRYTDTQYF. DNA for the CDR3: TGTGCCAGTTCCCGGGACAGGTACACAGATACGCAGTATTTT.

This clonotype was observed a single time. CDR3 region: CAISEMKQGADGQFF. CDR3 nucleotides: TGTGCCATCAGTGAGATGAAACAGGGGGCCGATGGGCAGTTCTTC. This chain links TRBV10-3 with TRBJ2-1; TRBD1 agrees at 9 bases. The germline V gene has CDR1 ENHRY and CDR2 SYGVKD. Trimming at V came to 2 bases and at J to 12 bases, leaving 11 bases not matched to a gene. This CDR3 is built from 15 residues.

The sample holds one count of this clonotype. The rearrangement uses TRBV6-1 and TRBJ1-1; no clear D. In germline, CDR1 is MNHNS, CDR2 SASEGT. V lost 5 bases and J 1 base, leaving 8 bases between the germline ends. CDR3 length: 13 amino acids. CDR3 residues: CASSTTSNTEAFF. DNA of the CDR3: TGTGCCAGCAGTACTACTTCGAACACTGAAGCTTTCTTT.

The V call is TRBV28, the J call TRBJ1-1, with TRBD1 as a possible D gene (5 bases). CDR1 is MDHEN and CDR2 is SYDVKM in the germline V gene. Trimming left V 6 bases short and J 1 base short, with 15 bases between. The CDR3 has 15 residues. CDR3 nucleotide sequence: TGTGCCAGCAGCCCACTGGCGACAGCGAACACTGAAGCTTTCTTT. Protein sequence: CASSPLATANTEAFF.

The genes are TRBV6-5 and TRBJ1-2, with D unresolved. Germline V gene sequence: CDR1 MNHEY, CDR2 SVGAGI. CDR3 length equals 15 residues. The ends were cut back, 5 bases at V and 4 bases at J, with 17 bases in the middle. Here the CDR3 reads CASSLGPGSPYGYTF. CDR3 in DNA: TGTGCCAGCAGTCTAGGGCCAGGTTCCCCCTATGGCTACACCTTC.

V and J are TRBV20-1 and TRBJ2-1; 9 bases are a match to TRBD1. The V gene's germline CDR1 is DFQATT and CDR2 SNEGSKA (reference sequence). This CDR3 is built from 14 residues. Trimming at V came to 5 bases and at J to 2 bases, leaving 4 bases not matched to a gene. The CDR3 is CSASGTGTYNEQFF. CDR3 DNA: TGCAGTGCTTCCGGGACAGGGACCTACAATGAGCAGTTCTTC.

This clonotype was recorded only once. The CDR3 loop reads CASGPLGYNSPLHF. In DNA form, the CDR3 reads TGTGCCAGCGGGCCGTTGGGGTATAATTCACCCCTCCACTTT. V usage is TRBV3-1 and J usage is TRBJ1-6; D not resolved. The CDR3 spans 14 residues. The V end was cut by 8 bases, the J end by 4 bases, with 12 bases between. Per the germline V gene, CDR1 is LGHDT and CDR2 is YNNKEL (reference sequence).

The chain has TRBV28 and TRBJ1-1; 8 bases align to TRBD1. Trimming took 2 bases from V and 1 from J; bases not matched to a gene: 9. The CDR3 is 17 amino acids. CDR1 is MDHEN, CDR2 SYDVKM, per germline. The chain's CDR3 is CASSLAGGMGWNTEAFF. As DNA, the CDR3 is TGTGCCAGCAGTTTAGCAGGGGGCATGGGTTGGAACACTGAAGCTTTCTTT.

This chain links TRBV7-9 with TRBJ2-6; D gene ambiguous. Trimming removed 4 bases at V and 1 base at J, with 8 bases between. Germline-derived CDR1 and CDR2 are SEHNR and FQNEAQ (reference sequence). The CDR3 is 15 amino acids. CDR3 bases: TGTGCCAGCAGCTCTGTCCCATCTGGGGCCAACGTCCTGACTTTC. It specifies CASSSVPSGANVLTF.

This clonotype was detected only a few times. This sequence joins TRBV5-1 and TRBJ2-2, with unresolved D. V lost 6 bases to trimming and J lost 4 bases, with 7 bases between them. CDR3 length equals 12 residues. CDR1 is SGHRS, CDR2 YFSETQ, per germline. CDR3 bases: TGCGCCAGCAAGGGCAGCACCGGGGAGCTGTTTTTT. Translation: CASKGSTGELFF.

This clonotype occurred a few times. This chain connects TRBV20-1 to TRBJ2-1; 9 bases match TRBD2. Trimming cost V 5 bases and J 4 bases; bases outside gene matches: 21. The CDR3 is made up of 19 amino acids. Germline lookup yields CDR1 DFQATT and CDR2 SNEGSKA (reference sequence). CDR3 amino acids: CSALGWDKHSGSQYNEQFF. Here the CDR3 DNA reads TGCAGTGCTCTCGGATGGGACAAACATAGCGGGAGTCAGTACAATGAGCAGTTCTTC.